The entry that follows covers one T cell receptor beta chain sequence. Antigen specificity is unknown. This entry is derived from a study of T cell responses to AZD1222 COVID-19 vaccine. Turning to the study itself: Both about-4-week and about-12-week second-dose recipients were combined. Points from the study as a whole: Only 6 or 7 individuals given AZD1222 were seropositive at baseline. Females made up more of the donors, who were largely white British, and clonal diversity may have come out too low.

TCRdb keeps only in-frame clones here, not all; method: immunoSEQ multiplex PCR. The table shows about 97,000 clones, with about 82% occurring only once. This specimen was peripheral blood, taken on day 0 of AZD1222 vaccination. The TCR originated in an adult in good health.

CDR3 sequence reads: CSASRRGTEAFF. As DNA, the CDR3 is TGCAGTGCCAGTAGAAGGGGCACTGAAGCTTTCTTT. The chain combines TRBV20-1 with TRBJ1-1; possible D gene TRBD1, 5 bases. V was cut by 6 bases and J by 4 bases, with 12 bases left in between. The CDR3 is made up of 12 amino acids. The germline CDR1 and CDR2 sequences are DFQATT and SNEGSKA (reference sequence).